The text below deals with one T cell receptor beta chain. Antigen unknown. PCR involved 60 Vbeta and 13 Jbeta primers. Assay: immunoSEQ multiplex PCR; the TCRdb copy retains only in-frame clones and omits some. Among some 150,000 clones listed, approximately 85% were seen once. J lost 2 bases, V lost 4 bases, and 6 bases had no gene match. In germline, CDR1 is SGHRS, CDR2 YFSETQ. The CDR3 has 15 residues. This sample stems from a study of cytomegalovirus exposure and HLA in healthy donors. Study findings and constraints: TCR beta chains numbering roughly 150 were designated cytomegalovirus-associated.

Sequencing was carried out using PBMCs. This TCR was sampled from a woman aged 18-30 years in good health and CMV-seronegative. The V gene is TRBV5-1, the J gene TRBJ2-5, with 9 positions matching TRBD2. In DNA form, the CDR3 reads TGCGCCAGCAGCAGCGGGGGGTCCCTGCAAGAGACCCAGTACTTC. It translates to CASSSGGSLQETQYF.